A single sample gave rise to the 6 T cell receptor beta chains below, sequenced in a study of blood T cell repertoires in COVID-19. Repertoires were generated with immunoSEQ multiplex PCR, while TCRdb's copy carries only in-frame clones and drops some. The data hold some 300,000 clones, with more than 80% observed a single time. Sequenced material: peripheral blood. All receptors derive from a woman aged 45-65 years with COVID-19, enrolled during active disease.

V and J are TRBV18 and TRBJ1-3, with TRBD1 matching 7 bases. V trimming: 4 bases; J trimming: 0 bases; junction bases outside the gene matches: 15. Per the germline V gene, CDR1 is KGHSH and CDR2 is LQKENI. CDR3 length: 19 residues. CDR3 amino acids: CASSRWTGQSGTSGNTIYF. The CDR3 DNA is TGTGCCAGCTCACGTTGGACAGGACAGTCTGGGACCTCTGGAAACACCATATATTTT.

This clone has a handful of counts. The chain carries TRBV7-9 and TRBJ1-3, with TRBD1 identical over 7 bases. V dropped 5 bases and J dropped 0; count of bases not matched to a gene: 1. The germline CDR1 and CDR2 sequences are SEHNR and FQNEAQ (reference sequence). The CDR3 has 14 residues. The CDR3 nucleotides are TGTGCCAGCAGCGCAGGGGGCTCTGGAAACACCATATATTTT. Amino acid sequence: CASSAGGSGNTIYF. The full variable domain, in which reference TRBV7-9 and TRBJ1-3 provide the parts outside the CDR3, is DTGVSQNPRHKITKRGQNVTFRCDPISEHNRLYWYRQTLGQGPEFLTYFQNEAQLEKSRLLSDRFSAERPKGSFSTLEIQRTEQGDSAMYLCASSAGGSGNTIYFGEGSWLTVV.

The chain uses TRBV5-5 and TRBJ2-7; D is unclear. Trimming pared 0 bases from V and 0 bases from J, leaving 10 bases between. CDR3 length: 15 amino acids. Per the germline V gene, CDR1 is SGHKS and CDR2 is YYEKEE (reference sequence). The chain's CDR3 is CASSLDQASSYEQYF. CDR3 nucleotide sequence: TGTGCCAGCAGCTTGGACCAAGCGAGCTCCTACGAGCAGTACTTC.

Written as DNA, the CDR3 is TGTGCCAGCAGGGGGACAGGGAGAAATCAGCCCCAGCATTTT. Amino acids: CASRGTGRNQPQHF. This chain joins TRBV6-5 and TRBJ1-5, with 9 positions matching TRBD1. With V trimmed by 6 bases and J by 4 bases, 4 bases remained unmatched. Germline CDR1 and CDR2: MNHEY and SVGAGI. The CDR3 has 14 residues.

This chain joins TRBV5-1 and TRBJ1-2; D not certain. V was pared by 0 bases and J by 2 bases, with 11 bases between. The CDR3 covers 15 residues. CDR1 and CDR2 (germline): SGHRS, YFSETQ. The CDR3 sequence: CASSLAGGRNYGYTF. CDR3 in DNA: TGCGCCAGCAGCTTGGCCGGTGGGCGAAACTATGGCTACACCTTC. Using reference TRBV5-1 and TRBJ1-2 for the parts outside the CDR3, the full variable domain is KAGVTQTPRYLIKTRGQQVTLSCSPISGHRSVSWYQQTPGQGLQFLFEYFSETQRNKGNFPGRFSGRQFSNSRSEMNVSTLELGDSALYLCASSLAGGRNYGYTFGSGTRLTVV.

For this clone: The same CDR3 arises from other DNA sequences in this sample as well. The chain links TRBV11-2 to TRBJ2-7; 8 positions agree with TRBD2. V dropped 1 base and J dropped 4; count of bases not matched to a gene: 3. This CDR3 has 14 amino acids. Germline loops: CDR1 SGHAT, CDR2 FQNNGV. For the CDR3, the DNA is TGTGCCAGCAGCTTAGGTACTAGCGGTTACGAGCAGTACTTC. As protein: CASSLGTSGYEQYF.